This T cell receptor beta chain was captured in a study of OX40 agonist ivuxolimab in advanced cancers. This clone was recorded a few times. Some clones are missing from TCRdb's copy, which holds only in-frame ones; the method was immunoSEQ multiplex PCR. The profile covers about 68,000 clones, with just over 90% appearing a single time and 5% to 7% taken by the ten largest. Germline CDR1 reads SGDLS; CDR2 reads YYNGEE. There are 15 residues in the CDR3. Trimming stripped 0 bases from V and 1 base from J, with 10 bases between. This sample comprised CD4+ or CD8+ T cells sorted from blood, obtained in a trial of the OX40 agonist ivuxolimab. This TCR derives from an adult with an advanced solid tumor such as melanoma, head and neck, liver or kidney cancer. The genes are TRBV9 and TRBJ1-1; no clear D gene. CDR3 nucleotides: TGTGCCAGCAGCGTAGAAGGGCGGTCGAACACTGAAGCTTTCTTT. Translated, it gives CASSVEGRSNTEAFF.